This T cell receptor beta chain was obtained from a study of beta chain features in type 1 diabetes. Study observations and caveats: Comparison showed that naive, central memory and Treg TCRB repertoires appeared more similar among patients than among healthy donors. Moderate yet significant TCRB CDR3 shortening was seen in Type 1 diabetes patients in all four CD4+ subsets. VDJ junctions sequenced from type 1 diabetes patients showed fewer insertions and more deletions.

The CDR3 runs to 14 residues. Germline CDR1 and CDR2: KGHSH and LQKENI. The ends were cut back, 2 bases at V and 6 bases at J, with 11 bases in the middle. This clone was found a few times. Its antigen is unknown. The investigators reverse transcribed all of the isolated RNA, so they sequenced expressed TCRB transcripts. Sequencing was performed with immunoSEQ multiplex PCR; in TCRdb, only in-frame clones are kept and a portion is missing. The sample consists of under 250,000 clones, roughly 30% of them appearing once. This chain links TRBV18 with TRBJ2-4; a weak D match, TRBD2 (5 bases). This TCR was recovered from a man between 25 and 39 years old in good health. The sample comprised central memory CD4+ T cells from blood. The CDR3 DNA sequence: TGTGCCAGCTCACCAGGGAGACTACTAAACATTCAGTACTTC. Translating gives CASSPGRLLNIQYF.